These 23 T cell receptor beta chains came from one sample sequenced in a study of radiotherapy plus CTLA-4 blockade in lung cancer. Assay used: immunoSEQ multiplex PCR; TCRdb lists only in-frame clones, some missing. The data contain 45,000 or so clones, roughly 73% of them seen just once; the ten biggest clones take up around 3.3%. The sequencing used peripheral blood, collected from a patient treated with radiotherapy plus ipilimumab. The receptors shown here come from a human donor with non-small cell lung cancer who had a complete response to radiotherapy plus ipilimumab.

The rearrangement links TRBV10-3 to TRBJ2-6; 8 nucleotides agree with TRBD2. The germline V gene encodes CDR1 ENHRY and CDR2 SYGVKD. This CDR3 contains 20 residues. After removal of 0 bases from V and 0 bases from J, the junction contained 10 bases not matched to a gene. The DNA of the CDR3 is TGTGCCATCAGTGAGTCGCCCAGCGGGGGAATTAGCTCTGGGGCCAACGTCCTGACTTTC. Its translation is CAISESPSGGISSGANVLTF.

The chain couples TRBV2 to TRBJ2-3; D is possibly TRBD1 (5 bases). The V gene's germline CDR1 is SNHLY and CDR2 FYNNEI. V shed 8 bases and J shed 9 bases, with 15 bases lying between them. The CDR3 length is 12 residues. The CDR3 DNA sequence: TGTGCCAGCGTGTTTACAGGAGACACGCAGTATTTT. Amino acids: CASVFTGDTQYF. The entire variable domain, with the rest obtained from reference TRBV2 and TRBJ2-3, is as follows: EPEVTQTPSHQVTQMGQEVILRCVPISNHLYFYWYRQILGQKVEFLVSFYNNEISEKSEIFDDQFSVERPDGSNFTLKIRSTKLEDSAMYFCASVFTGDTQYFGPGTRLTVL.

The chain links TRBV7-8 to TRBJ2-7; maybe TRBD2 (7 bases). The germline V and J ends were trimmed by 5 bases and 3 bases, with 14 bases remaining between them. Germline CDR1 reads SGHVS; CDR2 reads FQNEAQ. This CDR3 has 14 residues. CDR3 sequence (DNA): TGTGCCAGCAGCAGGGGGGGCCAGGACTACGAGCAGTACTTC. Protein sequence: CASSRGGQDYEQYF. Full variable domain (rest looked up from reference TRBV7-8 and TRBJ2-7): GAGVSQSPRYKVAKRGQDVALRCDPISGHVSLFWYQQALGQGPEFLTYFQNEAQLDKSGLPSDRFFAERPEGSVSTLKIQRTQQEDSAVYLCASSRGGQDYEQYFGPGTRLTVT.

This rearrangement joins TRBV6-6 to TRBJ2-5, with 7 bases matching TRBD2. The J call is doubtful: the DNA matches TRBJ2-7 better. Germline V gene data show CDR1 as MNHNY and CDR2 as SVGAGI (reference sequence). The CDR3 totals 13 residues. The CDR3: CASKDGTTYEQYF. Here the CDR3 DNA reads TGTGCCAGCAAGGACGGGACTACCTACGAGCAGTACTTC.

By proportion, this clone is medium-sized. This rearrangement joins TRBV7-9 to TRBJ2-7, with unresolved D. CDR3 size: 12 residues. Trimming removed 5 bases at V and 6 bases at J, with 11 bases between. Germline-derived CDR1 and CDR2 are SEHNR and FQNEAQ (reference sequence). This CDR3 is CASSMSSGEQYF. The CDR3 DNA reads TGTGCCAGCAGCATGAGCTCGGGCGAGCAGTACTTC.

This clone has just a few counts. CDR3 sequence (DNA): TGTGCCTGGAACCTAGCGGGAGCAGATACGCAGTATTTT. It yields the protein CAWNLAGADTQYF. The V call is TRBV30, the J call TRBJ2-3; 10 positions agree with TRBD2. Trimming removed 4 bases from V and 4 bases from J; junction bases left unmatched: 2. The CDR3 runs to 13 residues. Germline V gene data show CDR1 as GTSNPN and CDR2 as SVGIG (reference sequence).

This clone was recorded only once. This rearrangement joins TRBV28 to TRBJ1-1; 9 bases agree with TRBD1. V was pared by 5 bases and J by 5 bases, with 9 bases of the junction left unmatched. Germline loops: CDR1 MDHEN, CDR2 SYDVKM. This CDR3 comprises 15 residues. In DNA form, the CDR3 reads TGTGCCAGCAGTAGCCCGTGGGACAGGGAAACTGAAGCTTTCTTT. Its protein product is CASSSPWDRETEAFF.

Comment on this clone: Other DNA sequences in the sample encode the same CDR3. The J gene is TRBJ1-5, the V gene TRBV2; possible D gene TRBD1, 5 bases. V lost 1 base and J lost 1, with 8 bases in between. Germline V CDR1 and CDR2: SNHLY, FYNNEI. The CDR3 consists of 15 residues. The CDR3 loop reads CASSEGTGSNQPQHF. The DNA for the CDR3 is TGTGCCAGCAGTGAAGGCACAGGCAGCAATCAGCCCCAGCATTTT.

The chain employs TRBV28 and TRBJ1-2, with D perhaps TRBD1 (6 bases). The germline V and J ends were trimmed by 8 bases and 4 bases, with 17 bases remaining between them. CDR1 is MDHEN, CDR2 SYDVKM, per germline. The CDR3 consists of 14 residues. The CDR3 loop reads CASSGGGWSYGYTF. The CDR3, as DNA: TGTGCCAGCTCCGGGGGGGGCTGGAGCTATGGCTACACCTTC.

This clone was counted once. The chain couples TRBV7-9 to TRBJ2-5; tentatively, D is TRBD1 (5 bases). The DNA end favors TRBJ2-7, so the J call may be wrong. CDR1 is SEHNR, CDR2 FQNEAQ, per germline (reference sequence). CDR3 length equals 15 residues. CDR3 loop: CASSPNAGIHYEQYF. CDR3 DNA: TGTGCCAGCAGCCCCAATGCAGGGATCCACTACGAGCAGTACTTC.

The V call is TRBV14, the J call TRBJ1-2, with D possibly TRBD1 on 6 matching bases. Germline-derived CDR1 and CDR2 are SGHDN and FVKESK. The ends were cut back, 4 bases at V and 7 bases at J, with 16 bases in the middle. The CDR3 sequence is 14 residues long. This CDR3 reads CASSRVSGVVGYTF. The CDR3 DNA reads TGTGCCAGCAGCCGAGTGTCAGGGGTTGTTGGCTACACCTTC.

V usage is TRBV5-6 and J usage is TRBJ2-3, with D possibly TRBD2 on 5 matching bases. V was shortened by 0 bases and J by 0 bases, with 17 bases between the two germline ends. CDR3 length: 18 amino acids. The germline CDR1 and CDR2 sequences are SGHDT and YYEEEE. CDR3 DNA sequence: TGTGCCAGCAGCTTGGAGGCCCCTTATTGGACTAGCACAGATACGCAGTATTTT. Protein product: CASSLEAPYWTSTDTQYF.

The chain joins TRBV6-6 to TRBJ2-2; 10 bases map to TRBD2. The germline CDR1 and CDR2 sequences are MNHNY and SVGAGI (reference sequence). The CDR3 runs to 16 residues. V lost 4 bases and J lost 0; bases outside the gene matches: 2. CDR3 residues: CASSWSGGANTGELFF. CDR3 nucleotide sequence: TGTGCCAGCAGTTGGAGCGGGGGGGCGAACACCGGGGAGCTGTTTTTT.

Only a few counts were recorded for this clone. The V gene is TRBV6-1, the J gene TRBJ2-2; TRBD1 matches 7 bases. Germline assignment: CDR1 MNHNS and CDR2 SASEGT. The CDR3 extends over 14 amino acids. V dropped 6 bases and J dropped 4; count of bases not matched to a gene: 5. CDR3 bases: TGTGCCAGCAGGTCGACAGGGATCACCGGGGAGCTGTTTTTT. This sequence encodes CASRSTGITGELFF.

This clone was found a few times. The chain links TRBV7-2 to TRBJ2-5; D is possibly TRBD2 (6 bases). The CDR3 is 16 residues long. Germline V lookup: CDR1 SGHTA, CDR2 FQGNSA. The V end lost 1 base, the J end lost 4 bases, and 16 bases lay between the germline ends. CDR3 DNA: TGTGCCAGCAGCTTAGACCGGACTGTGGGGGGAGAGACCCAGTACTTC. This translates into CASSLDRTVGGETQYF.

V usage is TRBV28 and J usage is TRBJ1-5; D is possibly TRBD1 (6 bases). CDR1 and CDR2 (germline): MDHEN, SYDVKM. CDR3 length: 16 amino acids. V was cut by 2 bases and J by 3 bases, with 14 bases left in between. CDR3 sequence reads: CASSLPSTGDNQPQHF. The CDR3 region has the DNA TGTGCCAGCAGTTTACCGTCGACAGGAGACAATCAGCCCCAGCATTTT.

This chain uses TRBV7-2 with TRBJ2-1; TRBD2 is a possible D gene (8 bases). CDR3 length equals 16 residues. Germline CDR1 SGHTA, CDR2 FQGNSA. Trimming cost V 7 bases and J 3 bases, with 19 bases left between them. CDR3 DNA sequence: TGTGCCAGCACTGGAGCGGGGGACAGAGACTACAATGAGCAGTTCTTC. Translating it yields CASTGAGDRDYNEQFF.

In nucleotides, the CDR3 is TGTGCCAGCAGCAAGGACACCCTCTACGAGCAGTACTTC. Translated, it gives CASSKDTLYEQYF. The J gene is TRBJ2-7, the V gene TRBV7-8; TRBD1 might be the D (5 bases). The CDR3 runs 13 residues. The V end was cut by 5 bases, the J end by 3 bases, with 11 bases between. Germline V gene lookup returns CDR1 SGHVS and CDR2 FQNEAQ.

This clone showed up just once. This chain links TRBV19 with TRBJ1-1, with 8 bases fitting TRBD1. This CDR3 spans 19 amino acids. Germline V CDR1 and CDR2: LNHDA, SQIVND (reference sequence). The J segment lost 1 base and the V segment lost 0 bases, leaving 13 bases of the junction unmatched. The CDR3 DNA is TGTGCCAGTAGTATAGACGGGGGCCAGGGGGCCTCAGAGAACACTGAAGCTTTCTTT. Residues: CASSIDGGQGASENTEAFF.

This sequence joins TRBV29-1 and TRBJ1-2; 9 bases fit TRBD1. CDR1 and CDR2 (germline): SQVTM, ANQGSEA. V dropped 2 bases and J dropped 4; count of bases not matched to a gene: 8. This CDR3 has 15 amino acids. DNA for the CDR3: TGCAGCGTTGAATCCCCGGGACAGGGAGGCTATGGCTACACCTTC. Its translation is CSVESPGQGGYGYTF.

The chain uses TRBV19 and TRBJ1-4, with a weak D call TRBD1 (5 bases). CDR3 length: 15 amino acids. Looked up from germline, CDR1 is LNHDA and CDR2 is SQIVND (reference sequence). V shed 2 bases and J shed 10 bases, with 17 bases lying between them. The CDR3 spells CASSISGDSVRKLFF. DNA for the CDR3: TGTGCCAGTAGTATATCCGGGGACTCGGTGAGAAAACTGTTTTTT. Complete variable domain (other parts from reference TRBV19 and TRBJ1-4): DGGITQSPKYLFRKEGQNVTLSCEQNLNHDAMYWYRQDPGQGLRLIYYSQIVNDFQKGDIAEGYSVSREKKESFPLTVTSAQKNPTAFYLCASSISGDSVRKLFFGSGTQLSVL.

V gene TRBV7-8 combines with J gene TRBJ2-2; 9 bases fit TRBD1. The germline V gene encodes CDR1 SGHVS and CDR2 FQNEAQ. V lost 5 bases to trimming and J lost 5 bases; unmatched junction nucleotides: 9. The CDR3 extends over 16 amino acids. CDR3: CASSGRDRETTGELFF. The CDR3 region has the DNA TGTGCCAGCAGCGGGCGGGACAGGGAAACTACCGGGGAGCTGTTTTTT. Together with reference TRBV7-8 and TRBJ2-2, the CDR3 gives the full variable domain: GAGVSQSPRYKVAKRGQDVALRCDPISGHVSLFWYQQALGQGPEFLTYFQNEAQLDKSGLPSDRFFAERPEGSVSTLKIQRTQQEDSAVYLCASSGRDRETTGELFFGEGSRLTVL.

The chain recombines TRBV4-1 with TRBJ2-3; 8 bases map to TRBD1. V lost 5 bases, J lost 0 bases, and 10 bases stayed unmatched. The CDR3 loop spans 17 amino acids. From germline, CDR1 is MGHRA and CDR2 YSYEKL. CDR3 DNA sequence: TGCGCCAGCAGCTTGAGACAGGGGACGAGTAGCACAGATACGCAGTATTTT. Protein: CASSLRQGTSSTDTQYF.